This T cell receptor (beta chain) was sequenced for a study of shared clonotypes between healthy human individuals (dated by TCRdb to 2018 to 2021). Background on the whole study: The cohort comprised two women and a few men aged 18 to 49 years. Per donor, three plates each were used for CD4 naive and CD4 memory, two for CD8 naive, and one for CD8 memory. To estimate repertoire size and how much clonotypes are shared between individuals, the study performed deep sequencing of blood TCR repertoires from roughly five healthy adults. Different laboratories and diverse techniques were used to prepare libraries and sequence TCR repertoires, to increase sequencing depth and limit assay-specific biases. Leukapheresis yielded between about 0.85 and 9.5 billion PBMCs per donor.

Healthy HIV-negative adults with no recently reported acute infections or vaccinations were included as donors. Every donor was a Caucasian adult residing in Nashville, Tennessee, USA. CD4+ T cells were enriched by magnetic negative selection, after which naive cells were positively selected on CD45RA and the negative fraction was taken as the memory subset. After blood collection by leukapheresis, PBMCs were isolated using Ficoll-Histopaque density gradient centrifugation and then cryopreserved in the vapor phase of liquid nitrogen. Purity and quantity of every magnetically sorted T cell population were checked by analytical flow cytometry. Genomic DNA was isolated from each sorted fraction and quantified by UV absorbance on a Nanodrop 2000c. CDR1 and CDR2 are drawn from the germline V gene (reference sequence): LNHDA, SQIVND. V is reduced by 2 bases and J by 8 bases, leaving a spacing of 12 bases between them. Including the terminal cysteine and phenylalanine, the CDR3 comprises 14 residues. Of all the DNA, just the CDR3 is kept, 42 bases in frame from base 1.

Using the deep immunoSEQ assay, TCR CDR3 regions were amplified from genomic DNA by multiplex PCR. Genomic DNA extracted from each cell subset was distributed evenly over all wells of several immunoSEQ 96-well plates, and each plate served as one replicate. For sorted subsets, each replicate PCR was loaded with approximately 0.2 ug genomic DNA, equivalent to 30,000 or so T cell genomes. The purified libraries were quantified using a Qubit 3.0 fluorometer, sized with a Bioanalyzer 2100, and then quantified again using the KAPA Library Quantification kit. Each immunoSEQ 96-well plate was sequenced on its own single-read 150-cycle Illumina NextSeq 550 flow cell. As for the authors' bioinformatics: Because only junctional sequences without quality scores were contained in the immunoSEQ output, filtering matching that applied to full-length reads could not be performed. To assign V/J genes and CDR3, sequences were annotated against IMGT germline references using PyIR, a Python wrapper for IgBLAST v1.9. Reads with weak V/J assignments (E-value above 1e-6), missing CDR3, stop codons, out-of-frame junctions, or ambiguous translated residues were removed. V3J clonotypes were defined as sequences sharing the same inferred V gene, J gene, and CDR3 amino acid sequence. To compute the percentage overlap between repertoires, the number of shared unique clonotypes was divided by the size of the smaller repertoire. Three approaches were used to assess repertoire richness: RTK rarefaction, the Chao1 estimator, and Recon v2.1 estimates of unobserved clonotypes. OLGA was used to compute generation probabilities for all TCRbeta clonotypes that the gDNA method yielded from a handful of donors. TCRdb retrieved this table from immuneACCESS and kept in-frame rearrangements only. Not all clones are present; in checked studies, unresolved V genes account for under half, and no reason is known for the remainder. D and trimming were read from the DNA, whereas the V and J calls and clone size are those reported in that table. The sample has under 2,500,000 clones on record, about 94% of them singletons. The leading ten clones occupy roughly 0.13% of the sample.

The full study reports these points: Sampling was limited to blood, and TCR repertoires in tissue likely differ from TCR repertoires in blood. Compared with non-shared clonotypes, clonotypes shared by all four sorted-subset donors had higher generation probabilities. Naive subsets generally had larger estimated clonotype richness than memory subsets did. Rarefaction of sorted-subset datasets indicated incomplete sequencing despite the large sequencing depth. Based on pairwise subsampling, the degree of clonotype sharing among donors was expected to be affected by sequencing depth. When several donors were compared, the shared fraction of clonotypes was 5% to 6.5% for naive CD4, approximately 3.3% for naive CD8, 2.3% for memory CD4, and roughly 0.43% for memory CD8. Because the study included only a small number of donors, the genetic and exposure-history diversity represented was limited.

On this clone: Its antigen specificity is not known. No base qualities exist here, and no much larger clone lies one base off it.

Material: naive CD4+ T cells sorted from blood. The sample's cell subset or site label, decoded: CD45RA+ positively selected. This TCR was sampled from a man between 18 and 35 years old in good health. Rearrangement joined TRBV19 to TRBJ2-2; no D gene call is confident. The CDR3 has the sequence CASSIQSAAGELFF. Read as DNA, the sequence is TGTGCCAGTAGTATACAGAGTGCGGCGGGGGAGCTGTTTTTT. Where the CDR3 stops, the reference TRBV19 and TRBJ2-2 genes take over; the full variable domain is DGGITQSPKYLFRKEGQNVTLSCEQNLNHDAMYWYRQDPGQGLRLIYYSQIVNDFQKGDIAEGYSVSREKKESFPLTVTSAQKNPTAFYLCASSIQSAAGELFFGEGSRLTVL.